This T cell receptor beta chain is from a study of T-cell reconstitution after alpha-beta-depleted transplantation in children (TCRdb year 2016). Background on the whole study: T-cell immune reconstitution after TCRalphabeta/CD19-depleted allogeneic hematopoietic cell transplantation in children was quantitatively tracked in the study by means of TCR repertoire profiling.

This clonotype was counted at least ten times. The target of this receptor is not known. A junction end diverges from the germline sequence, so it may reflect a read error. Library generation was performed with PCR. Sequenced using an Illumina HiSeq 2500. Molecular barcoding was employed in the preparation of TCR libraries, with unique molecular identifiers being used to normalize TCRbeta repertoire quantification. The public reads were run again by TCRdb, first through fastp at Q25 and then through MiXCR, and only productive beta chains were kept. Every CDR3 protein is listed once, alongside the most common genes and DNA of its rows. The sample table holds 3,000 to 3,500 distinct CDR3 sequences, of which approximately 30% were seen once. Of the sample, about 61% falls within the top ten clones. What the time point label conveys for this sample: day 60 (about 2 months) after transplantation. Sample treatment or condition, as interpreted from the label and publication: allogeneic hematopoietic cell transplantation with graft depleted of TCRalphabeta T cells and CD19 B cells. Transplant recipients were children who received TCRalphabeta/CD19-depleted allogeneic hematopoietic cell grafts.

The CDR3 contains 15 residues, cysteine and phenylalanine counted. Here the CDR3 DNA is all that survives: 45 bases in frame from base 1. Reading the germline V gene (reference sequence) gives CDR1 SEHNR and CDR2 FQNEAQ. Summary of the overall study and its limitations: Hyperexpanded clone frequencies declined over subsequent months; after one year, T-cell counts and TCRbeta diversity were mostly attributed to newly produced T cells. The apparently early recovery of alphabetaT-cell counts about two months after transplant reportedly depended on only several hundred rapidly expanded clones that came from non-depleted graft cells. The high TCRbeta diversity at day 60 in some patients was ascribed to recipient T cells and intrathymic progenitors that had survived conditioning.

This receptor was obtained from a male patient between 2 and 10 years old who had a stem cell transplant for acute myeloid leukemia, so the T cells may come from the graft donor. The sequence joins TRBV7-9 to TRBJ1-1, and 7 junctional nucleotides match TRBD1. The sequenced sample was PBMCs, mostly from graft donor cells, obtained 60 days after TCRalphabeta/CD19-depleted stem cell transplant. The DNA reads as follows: TGTGTCAGCAGCCCTCAACAGGGGTTGAACACTGAAGCTTTCTTT. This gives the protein CVSSPQQGLNTEAFF.